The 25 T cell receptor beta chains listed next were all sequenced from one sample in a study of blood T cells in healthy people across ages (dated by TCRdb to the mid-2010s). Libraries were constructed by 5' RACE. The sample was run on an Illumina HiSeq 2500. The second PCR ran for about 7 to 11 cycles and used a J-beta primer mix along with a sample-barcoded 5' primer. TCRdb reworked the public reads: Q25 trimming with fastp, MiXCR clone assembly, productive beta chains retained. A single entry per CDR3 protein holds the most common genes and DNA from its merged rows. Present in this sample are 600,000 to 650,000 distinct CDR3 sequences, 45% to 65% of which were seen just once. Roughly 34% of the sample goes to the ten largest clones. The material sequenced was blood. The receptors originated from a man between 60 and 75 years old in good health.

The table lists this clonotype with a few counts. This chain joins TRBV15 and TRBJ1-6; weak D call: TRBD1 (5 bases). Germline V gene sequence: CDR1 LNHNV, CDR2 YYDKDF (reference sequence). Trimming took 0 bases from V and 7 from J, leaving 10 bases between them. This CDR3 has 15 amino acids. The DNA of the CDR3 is TGTGCCACCAGCAGAGATCAGGGAGGGAATTCACCCCTCCACTTT. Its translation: CATSRDQGGNSPLHF. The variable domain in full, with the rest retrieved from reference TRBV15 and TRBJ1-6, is DAMVIQNPRYQVTQFGKPVTLSCSQTLNHNVMYWYQQKSSQAPKLLFHYYDKDFNNEADTPDNFQSRRPNTSFCFLDIRSPGLGDTAMYLCATSRDQGGNSPLHFGNGTRLTVT.

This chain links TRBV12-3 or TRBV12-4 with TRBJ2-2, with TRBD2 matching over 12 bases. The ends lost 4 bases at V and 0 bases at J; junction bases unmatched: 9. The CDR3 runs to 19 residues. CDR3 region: CASSSGLAGPGSNTGELFF. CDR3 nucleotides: TGTGCCAGCAGTTCTGGACTAGCGGGGCCCGGTTCGAACACCGGGGAGCTGTTTTTT.

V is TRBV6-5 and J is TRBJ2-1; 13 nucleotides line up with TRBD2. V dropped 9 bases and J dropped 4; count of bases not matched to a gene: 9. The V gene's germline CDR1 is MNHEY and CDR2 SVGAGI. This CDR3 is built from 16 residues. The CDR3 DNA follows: TGTGCCAGTATAAGGACTAGCGGGGGTCAATACAATGAGCAGTTCTTC. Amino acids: CASIRTSGGQYNEQFF.

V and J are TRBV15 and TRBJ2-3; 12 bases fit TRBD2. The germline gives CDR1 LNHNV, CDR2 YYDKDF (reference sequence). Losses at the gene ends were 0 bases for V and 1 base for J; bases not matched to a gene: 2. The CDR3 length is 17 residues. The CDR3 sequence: CATSRDRTSGGTDTQYF. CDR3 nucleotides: TGTGCCACCAGCAGAGATCGGACTAGCGGGGGCACAGATACGCAGTATTTT.

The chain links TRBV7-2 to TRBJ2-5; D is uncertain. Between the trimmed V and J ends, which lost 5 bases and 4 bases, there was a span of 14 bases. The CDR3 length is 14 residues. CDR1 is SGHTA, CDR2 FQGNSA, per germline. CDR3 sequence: CASSPAYSPETQYF. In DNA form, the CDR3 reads TGTGCCAGCAGCCCAGCTTATTCCCCAGAGACCCAGTACTTC.

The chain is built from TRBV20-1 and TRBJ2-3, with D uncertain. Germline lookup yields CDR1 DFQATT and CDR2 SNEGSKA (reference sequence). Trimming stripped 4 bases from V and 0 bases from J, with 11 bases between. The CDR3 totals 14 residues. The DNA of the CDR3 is TGCAGTGCTACCCCCAGTTGGAGCACAGATACGCAGTATTTT. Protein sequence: CSATPSWSTDTQYF.

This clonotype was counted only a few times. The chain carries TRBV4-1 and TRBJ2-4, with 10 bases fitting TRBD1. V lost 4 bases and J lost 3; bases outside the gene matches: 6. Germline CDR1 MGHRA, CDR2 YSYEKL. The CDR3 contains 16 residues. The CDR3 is CASSPSRDRGKNIQYF. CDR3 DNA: TGCGCCAGCAGCCCGTCCCGGGACAGGGGCAAAAACATTCAGTACTTC.

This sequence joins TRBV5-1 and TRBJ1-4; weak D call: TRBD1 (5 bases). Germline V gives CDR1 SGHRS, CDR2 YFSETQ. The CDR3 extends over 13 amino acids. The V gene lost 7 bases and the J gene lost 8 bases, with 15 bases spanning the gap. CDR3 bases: TGCGCCAGCTCGAGGGACGGGGAGGAAAAACTGTTTTTT. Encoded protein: CASSRDGEEKLFF.

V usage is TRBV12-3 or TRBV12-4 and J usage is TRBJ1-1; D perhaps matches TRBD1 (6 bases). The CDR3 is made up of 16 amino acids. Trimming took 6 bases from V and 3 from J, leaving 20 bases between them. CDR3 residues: CASRSNLGARDTEAFF. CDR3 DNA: TGTGCCAGCAGATCTAATCTGGGGGCTAGGGACACTGAAGCTTTCTTT.

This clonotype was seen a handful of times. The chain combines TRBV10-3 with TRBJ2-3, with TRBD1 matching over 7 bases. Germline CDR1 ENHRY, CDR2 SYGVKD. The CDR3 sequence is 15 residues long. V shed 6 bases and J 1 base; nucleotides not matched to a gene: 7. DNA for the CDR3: TGTGCCATCAGCTCCGGACAGGACGGCACAGATACGCAGTATTTT. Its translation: CAISSGQDGTDTQYF.

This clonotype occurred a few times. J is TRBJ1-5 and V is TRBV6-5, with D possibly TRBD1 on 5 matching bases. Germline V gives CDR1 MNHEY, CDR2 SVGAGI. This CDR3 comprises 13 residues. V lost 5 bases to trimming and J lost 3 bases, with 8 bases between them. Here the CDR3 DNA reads TGTGCCAGCAGTCGACAGCTCAATCAGCCCCAGCATTTT. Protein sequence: CASSRQLNQPQHF.

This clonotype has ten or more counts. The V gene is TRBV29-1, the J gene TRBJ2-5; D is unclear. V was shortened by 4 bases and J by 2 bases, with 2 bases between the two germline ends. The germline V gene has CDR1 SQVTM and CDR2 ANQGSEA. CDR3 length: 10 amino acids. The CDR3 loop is CSVGQETQYF. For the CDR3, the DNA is TGCAGCGTTGGGCAAGAGACCCAGTACTTC.

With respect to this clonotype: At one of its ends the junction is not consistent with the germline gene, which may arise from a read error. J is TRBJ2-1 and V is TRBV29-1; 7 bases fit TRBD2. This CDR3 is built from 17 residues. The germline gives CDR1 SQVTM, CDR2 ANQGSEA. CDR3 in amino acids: CSVEDRGVWGLYSEQFF. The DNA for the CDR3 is TGCAGCGTTGAAGATCGGGGGGTGTGGGGCCTCTACAGTGAGCAGTTCTTC.

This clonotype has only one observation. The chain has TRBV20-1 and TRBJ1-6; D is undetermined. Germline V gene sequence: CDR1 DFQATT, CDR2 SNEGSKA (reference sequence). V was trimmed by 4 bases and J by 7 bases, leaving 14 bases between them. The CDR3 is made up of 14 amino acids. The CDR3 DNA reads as TGCAGTGCTATAGAAACAAGGGCCAATTCACCCCTCCACTTT. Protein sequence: CSAIETRANSPLHF.

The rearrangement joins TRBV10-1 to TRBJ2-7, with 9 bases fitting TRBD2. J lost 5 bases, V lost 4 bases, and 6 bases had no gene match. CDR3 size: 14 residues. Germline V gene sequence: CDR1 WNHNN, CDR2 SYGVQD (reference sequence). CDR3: CASSASGDWNEQYF. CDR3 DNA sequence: TGCGCCAGCAGTGCTAGCGGGGATTGGAACGAGCAGTACTTC.

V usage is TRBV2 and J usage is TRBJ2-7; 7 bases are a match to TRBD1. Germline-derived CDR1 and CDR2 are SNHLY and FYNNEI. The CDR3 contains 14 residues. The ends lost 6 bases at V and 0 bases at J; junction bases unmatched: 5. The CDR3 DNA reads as TGTGCCAGCAGAGCCGGGACAGTCTCCTACGAGCAGTACTTC. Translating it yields CASRAGTVSYEQYF.

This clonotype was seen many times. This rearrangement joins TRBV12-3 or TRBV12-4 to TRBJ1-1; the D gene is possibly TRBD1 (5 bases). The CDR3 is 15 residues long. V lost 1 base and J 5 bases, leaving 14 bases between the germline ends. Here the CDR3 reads CASSLGTHPETEAFF. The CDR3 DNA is TGTGCCAGCAGTTTAGGGACACATCCGGAGACTGAAGCTTTCTTT.

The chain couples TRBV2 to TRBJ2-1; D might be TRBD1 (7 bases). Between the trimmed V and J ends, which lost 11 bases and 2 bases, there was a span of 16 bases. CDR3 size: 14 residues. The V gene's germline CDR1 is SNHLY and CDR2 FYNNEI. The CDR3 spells CAGPGGGTYNEQFF. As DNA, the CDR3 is TGTGCCGGCCCCGGAGGGGGCACCTACAATGAGCAGTTCTTC.

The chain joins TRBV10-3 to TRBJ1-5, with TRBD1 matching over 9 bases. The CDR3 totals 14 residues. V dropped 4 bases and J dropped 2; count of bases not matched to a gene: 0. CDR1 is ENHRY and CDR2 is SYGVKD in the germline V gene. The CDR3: CAISGDRGNQPQHF. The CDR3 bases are TGTGCCATCAGTGGGGACAGGGGCAATCAGCCCCAGCATTTT.

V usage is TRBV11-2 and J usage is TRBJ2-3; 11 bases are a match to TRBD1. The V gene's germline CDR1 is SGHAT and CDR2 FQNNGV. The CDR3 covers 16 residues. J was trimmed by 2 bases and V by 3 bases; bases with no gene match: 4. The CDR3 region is CASSLGTGGFTDTQYF. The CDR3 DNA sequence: TGTGCCAGCAGCTTGGGGACAGGGGGATTCACAGATACGCAGTATTTT.

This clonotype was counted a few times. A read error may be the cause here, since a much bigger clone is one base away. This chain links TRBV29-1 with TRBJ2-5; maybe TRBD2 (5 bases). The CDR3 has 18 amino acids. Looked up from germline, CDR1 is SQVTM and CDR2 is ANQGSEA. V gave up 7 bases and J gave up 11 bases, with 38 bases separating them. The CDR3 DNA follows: TGCAGCGCAATTTCGGGATTCCGCTTCGTTGGGAATTACAATGAGCAGTACTTC. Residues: CSAISGFRFVGNYNEQYF.

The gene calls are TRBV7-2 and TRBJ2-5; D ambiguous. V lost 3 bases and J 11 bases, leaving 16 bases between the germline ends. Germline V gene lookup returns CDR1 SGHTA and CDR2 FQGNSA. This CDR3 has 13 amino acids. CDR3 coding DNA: TGTGCCAGCAGCTTTATCTCTAACAATGAGCAGTACTTC. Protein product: CASSFISNNEQYF.

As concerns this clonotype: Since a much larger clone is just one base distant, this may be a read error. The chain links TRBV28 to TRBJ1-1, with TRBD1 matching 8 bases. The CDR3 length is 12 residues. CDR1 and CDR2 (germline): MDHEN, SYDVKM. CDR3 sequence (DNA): TGTACCAGCAGTGACAGGGGCGGGGGGGCTTTCTTT. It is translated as CTSSDRGGGAFF.

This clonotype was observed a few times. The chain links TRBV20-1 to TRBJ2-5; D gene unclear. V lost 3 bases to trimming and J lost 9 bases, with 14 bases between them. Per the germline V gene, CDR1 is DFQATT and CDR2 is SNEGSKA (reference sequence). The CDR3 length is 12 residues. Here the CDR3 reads CSASVVVGSQYF. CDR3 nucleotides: TGCAGTGCTAGTGTAGTCGTGGGGTCCCAGTACTTC.

The CDR3 bases are TGTGCCAGCACCCTGGGGGGGGAGCGGGTATATGAGCAGTACTTC. It is translated as CASTLGGERVYEQYF. This chain joins TRBV28 and TRBJ2-7; 7 bases agree with TRBD2. The CDR3 sequence is 15 residues long. V was clipped by 7 bases and J by 7 bases; unmatched bases: 16. The V gene's germline CDR1 is MDHEN and CDR2 SYDVKM. The full variable domain, rest sourced from reference TRBV28 and TRBJ2-7, is DVKVTQSSRYLVKRTGEKVFLECVQDMDHENMFWYRQDPGLGLRLIYFSYDVKMKEKGDIPEGYSVSREKKERFSLILESASTNQTSMYLCASTLGGERVYEQYFGPGTRLTVT.